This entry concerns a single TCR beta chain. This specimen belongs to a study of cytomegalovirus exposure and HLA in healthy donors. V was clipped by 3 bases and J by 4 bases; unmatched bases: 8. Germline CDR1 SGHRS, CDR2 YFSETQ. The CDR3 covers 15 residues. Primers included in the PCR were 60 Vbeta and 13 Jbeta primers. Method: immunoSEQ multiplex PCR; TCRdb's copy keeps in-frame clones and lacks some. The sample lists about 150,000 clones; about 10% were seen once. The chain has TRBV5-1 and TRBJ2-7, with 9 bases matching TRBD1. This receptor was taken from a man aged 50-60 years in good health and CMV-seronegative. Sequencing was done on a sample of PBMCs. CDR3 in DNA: TGCGCCAGCAGCTGGGTGGGACAGGGAGGGTACGAGCAGTACTTC. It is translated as CASSWVGQGGYEQYF.